This TCR beta chain originates from a study of T cell responses to AZD1222 COVID-19 vaccine. As for the study in general: Researchers grouped second doses given at about 4 or about 12 weeks into one pool.

Only one count was recorded for this clone. Its antigen remains unidentified. Libraries were prepared by immunoSEQ multiplex PCR; TCRdb keeps only in-frame clonotypes and omits some of them. The sample lists about 120,000 clones, 87% occurring once. Whole-study results and caveats: At baseline, seropositivity was found in only a handful of AZD1222 recipients. Donors in the cohort were predominantly white British and more often female, and clonal diversity was possibly underestimated.

The V segment lost 2 bases and the J segment 6 bases; nucleotides outside the gene matches: 4. CDR1 and CDR2 (germline): SGHTA, FQGNSA. The CDR3 has 14 residues. V usage is TRBV7-2 and J usage is TRBJ2-1; 7 bases fit TRBD2. This clonotype was obtained from an adult in good health. Material: peripheral blood, obtained on day 0 of AZD1222 vaccination. Here the CDR3 DNA reads TGTGCCAGCAGCTTATCCCCGGGGGGCAATGAGCAGTTCTTC. As protein: CASSLSPGGNEQFF.